The rows below give T cell receptor beta chains drawn from one sample of a study of T-cell reconstitution after alpha-beta-depleted transplantation in children. TCRdb redid the calling of the PCR reads with MiXCR, one entry per CDR3 protein. In the table there are roughly 200,000 distinct CDR3 sequences, 7.5% to 9.5% of which are singletons. Sequenced material: PBMCs, mostly from graft donor cells, taken 360 days after TCRalphabeta/CD19-depleted stem cell transplant. Receptors were obtained from a male patient between 2 and 15 years old who had a stem cell transplant for acute myeloid leukemia, so the T cells may come from the graft donor. Both conserved end residues are part of each CDR3. D genes are given only for firm matches. Clone size, where shown, is once, few, many, or a class for clones that have expanded.

many	TRBV20-1	TRBJ2-1	.	TGCAGTGCTAGAGATTCGTGGGGCAATGAGCAGTTCTTC	CSARDSWGNEQFF
few	TRBV11-1	TRBJ1-1	.	TGTGCCAGCAGCTTATACGGCCGGGGGCCCAACACTGAAGCTTTCTTT	CASSLYGRGPNTEAFF
few	TRBV5-1	TRBJ2-1	.	TGCGCCAGCAGCTTTGCCATAGTTAGCGTCTCCTACAATGAGCAGTTCTTC	CASSFAIVSVSYNEQFF
many	TRBV10-3	TRBJ2-5	.	TGTGCCATCAGCCGCGACGGGAGCAGTGAGACCCAGTACTTC	CAISRDGSSETQYF
.	TRBV20-1	TRBJ2-7	.	TGCAGTGCCACCGGACCCTACGAGCAGTACTTC	CSATGPYEQYF
.	TRBV11-1	TRBJ2-1	TRBD2	TGTGCCAGCAGCTTAGTTGGTGAGAGACTAGCGGGAGGGAAGAGGTATGAGCAGTTCTTC	CASSLVGERLAGGKRYEQFF
few	TRBV5-1	TRBJ2-7	.	TGCGCCAGCAGCTTTCGTGGCTTCCCCTCCTACGAGCAGTACTTC	CASSFRGFPSYEQYF
many	TRBV12-3/TRBV12-4	TRBJ2-1	TRBD1	TGTGCCAGCAGTTTCCTAGACAGGGGCAATGAGCAGTTCTTC	CASSFLDRGNEQFF
.	TRBV24-1	TRBJ2-4	.	TGTGCCACCAGTGATTCGGGCAAGGGCGCGAACATTCAGTACTTC	CATSDSGKGANIQYF
many	TRBV29-1	TRBJ2-5	TRBD2	TGCAGCGTTTTCGGGGGAGGGTACCAAGAGACCCAGTACTTC	CSVFGGGYQETQYF
.	TRBV20-1	TRBJ2-3	.	TGCAGTGCTAGTTCTAGCACATACACAGATACGCAGTATTTT	CSASSSTYTDTQYF
few	TRBV20-1	TRBJ1-5	.	TGCAGTGCTAGGTTGCCAGGGGAGGGTCAGCCCCAGCATTTT	CSARLPGEGQPQHF
many	TRBV29-1	TRBJ2-5	TRBD2	TGCAGCGTTGAACGGGTCGGGGGGGAGACCCAGTACTTC	CSVERVGGETQYF
.	TRBV29-1	TRBJ2-5	TRBD2	TGCAGCGTTGATTCGGTAGCGGGAGCTGGAGAGACCCAGTACTTC	CSVDSVAGAGETQYF
many	TRBV7-3	TRBJ2-3	.	TGTGCCAGCAGCTTACACAGGGATGATACGCAGTATTTT	CASSLHRDDTQYF
few	TRBV18	TRBJ2-6	TRBD1	TGTGCCAGCTCACCGAGGACAGGACGGGCTGGGGCCAACGTCCTGACTTTC	CASSPRTGRAGANVLTF
few	TRBV20-1	TRBJ2-3	TRBD2	TGCAGTGCCCAAGTGGCGGGGGGCGATTCAGATACGCAGTATTTT	CSAQVAGGDSDTQYF
few	TRBV5-5	TRBJ2-7	TRBD1	TGTGCCAGCACTCCGGGACAGGGGGCAAACTCCTACGAGCAGTACTTC	CASTPGQGANSYEQYF
many	TRBV5-1	TRBJ2-2	.	TGCGCCAGCAGCAAGACGAACACCGGGGAGCTGTTTTTT	CASSKTNTGELFF
.	TRBV28	TRBJ2-7	.	TGTGCCAGCAGTTTATGGGCAGGGGAGGTCTACGAGCAGTACTTC	CASSLWAGEVYEQYF
few	TRBV12-3/TRBV12-4	TRBJ1-2	.	TGTGCCAGCAGCTCCCCTCGCGCTAACTATGGCTACACCTTC	CASSSPRANYGYTF
.	TRBV7-9	TRBJ1-5	.	TGTGCCAGCAGCTTTGGACGGTTAAAGGGCAATCAGCCCCAGCATTTT	CASSFGRLKGNQPQHF
few	TRBV7-9	TRBJ2-5	.	TGTGCCAGCAGCTTATCGAGGCGGGAGACCCAGTACTTC	CASSLSRRETQYF
.	TRBV7-2	TRBJ2-7	.	TGTGCCAGCAGCGCCTTCCAGGGTCCCGAGCAGTACTTC	CASSAFQGPEQYF
many	TRBV18	TRBJ2-7	.	TGTGCCAGCTCACCACCCAGGGGGTTAGCGGGCTACGAGCAGTACTTC	CASSPPRGLAGYEQYF
.	TRBV5-1	TRBJ2-5	.	TGCGCCAGCAGGTCCGGAGCGGAATCGCACCAAGAGACCCAGTACTTC	CASRSGAESHQETQYF
many	TRBV20-1	TRBJ2-7	TRBD1	TGCAGTGCTGGGACAGGGCTCAACGAGCAGTACTTC	CSAGTGLNEQYF
few	TRBV29-1	TRBJ2-7	.	TGCAGCGTACGGACCGATGCCGTCTACGAGCAGTACTTC	CSVRTDAVYEQYF
many	TRBV12-3/TRBV12-4	TRBJ2-7	.	TGTGCCAGCAGTTTCTCCCCGCAGCGGGACACAATCGAGCAGTACTTC	CASSFSPQRDTIEQYF
few	TRBV20-1	TRBJ2-2	TRBD2	TGCAGTGCTTTGCCGGTTCCGGGACTAGCCGGCACCGGGGAGCTGTTTTTT	CSALPVPGLAGTGELFF
many	TRBV25-1	TRBJ2-2	TRBD1	TGTGCCAGCAGTCTAACAGGGGTAACCGGGGAGCTGTTTTTT	CASSLTGVTGELFF
.	TRBV6-5	TRBJ2-3	.	TGTGCCAGCAGCCACCTCGGGGATACGCAGTATTTT	CASSHLGDTQYF
few	TRBV7-3	TRBJ2-2	.	TGTGCCAGCAGCCCAGGGTACACCGGGGAGCTGTTTTTT	CASSPGYTGELFF
few	TRBV11-2	TRBJ2-2	TRBD1	TGTGCCAGCAGCTGGACAGGTGCAGACACCGGGGAGCTGTTTTTT	CASSWTGADTGELFF
few	TRBV7-3	TRBJ2-2	.	TGTGCCAGCAGCTCTGCTCCCGGGGAGCTGTTTTTT	CASSSAPGELFF
many	TRBV20-1	TRBJ2-1	TRBD2	TGCAGTGCTCCCGGGACTAGCGGCCACAATGAGCAGTTCTTC	CSAPGTSGHNEQFF